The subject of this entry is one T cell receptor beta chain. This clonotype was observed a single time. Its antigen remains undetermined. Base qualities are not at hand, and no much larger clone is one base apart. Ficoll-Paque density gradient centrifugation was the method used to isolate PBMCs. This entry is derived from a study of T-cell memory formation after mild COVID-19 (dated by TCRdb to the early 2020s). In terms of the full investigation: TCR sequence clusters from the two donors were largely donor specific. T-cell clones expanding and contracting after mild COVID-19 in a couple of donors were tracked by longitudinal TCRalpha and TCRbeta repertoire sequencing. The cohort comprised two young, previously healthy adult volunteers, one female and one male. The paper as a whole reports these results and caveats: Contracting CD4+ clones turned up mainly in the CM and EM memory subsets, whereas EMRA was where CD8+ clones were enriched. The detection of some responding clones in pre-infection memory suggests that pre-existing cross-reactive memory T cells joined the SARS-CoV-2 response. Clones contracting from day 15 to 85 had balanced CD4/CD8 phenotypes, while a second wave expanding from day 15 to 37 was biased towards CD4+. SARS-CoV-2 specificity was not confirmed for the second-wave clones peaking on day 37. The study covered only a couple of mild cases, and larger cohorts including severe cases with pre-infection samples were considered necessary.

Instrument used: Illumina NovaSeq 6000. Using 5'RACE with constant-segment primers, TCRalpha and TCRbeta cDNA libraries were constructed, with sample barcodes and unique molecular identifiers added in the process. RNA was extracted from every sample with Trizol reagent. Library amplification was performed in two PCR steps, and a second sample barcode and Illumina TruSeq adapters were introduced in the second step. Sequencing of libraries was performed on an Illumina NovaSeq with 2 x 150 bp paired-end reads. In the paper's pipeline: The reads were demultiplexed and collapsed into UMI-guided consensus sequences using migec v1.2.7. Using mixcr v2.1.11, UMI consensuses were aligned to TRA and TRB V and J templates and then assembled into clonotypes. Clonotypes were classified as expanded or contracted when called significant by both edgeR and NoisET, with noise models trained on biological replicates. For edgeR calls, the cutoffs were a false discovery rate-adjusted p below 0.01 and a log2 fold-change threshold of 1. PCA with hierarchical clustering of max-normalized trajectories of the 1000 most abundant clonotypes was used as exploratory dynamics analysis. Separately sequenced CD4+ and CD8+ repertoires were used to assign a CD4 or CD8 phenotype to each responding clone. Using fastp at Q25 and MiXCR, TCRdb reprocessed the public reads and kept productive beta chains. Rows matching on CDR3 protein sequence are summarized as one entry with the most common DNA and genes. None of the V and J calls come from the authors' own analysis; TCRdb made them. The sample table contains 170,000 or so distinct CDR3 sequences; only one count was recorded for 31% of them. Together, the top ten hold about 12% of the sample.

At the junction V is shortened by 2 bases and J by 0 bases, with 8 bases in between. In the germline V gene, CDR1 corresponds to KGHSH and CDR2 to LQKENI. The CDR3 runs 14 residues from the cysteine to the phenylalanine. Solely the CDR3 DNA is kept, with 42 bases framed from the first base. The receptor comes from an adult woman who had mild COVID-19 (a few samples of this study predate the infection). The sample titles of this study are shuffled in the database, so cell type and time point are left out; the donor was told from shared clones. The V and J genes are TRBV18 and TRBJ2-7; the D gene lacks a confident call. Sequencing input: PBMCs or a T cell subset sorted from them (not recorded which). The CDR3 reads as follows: CASSPTVSSYEQYF. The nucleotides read TGTGCCAGCTCACCAACCGTTAGCTCCTACGAGCAGTACTTC.